This T cell receptor (beta chain) comes out of a study of T cell responses to AZD1222 COVID-19 vaccine. The assay was immunoSEQ multiplex PCR, and TCRdb's table has in-frame clones only and misses some. The sample consists of approximately 190,000 clones, around 93% of them appearing once. Trimming pared 8 bases from V and 2 bases from J, leaving 9 bases between. The CDR3 runs to 12 residues. Looked up from germline, CDR1 is SGHDT and CDR2 is YYEEEE. This specimen was peripheral blood, taken 28 days after the second AZD1222 dose. The source is an adult who received the AZD1222 COVID-19 vaccine. The genes are TRBV5-6 and TRBJ2-3; tentatively, D is TRBD1 (5 bases). CDR3 in DNA: TGTGCCAGTGGGGCAGTCACAGATACGCAGTATTTT. The encoded protein is CASGAVTDTQYF.